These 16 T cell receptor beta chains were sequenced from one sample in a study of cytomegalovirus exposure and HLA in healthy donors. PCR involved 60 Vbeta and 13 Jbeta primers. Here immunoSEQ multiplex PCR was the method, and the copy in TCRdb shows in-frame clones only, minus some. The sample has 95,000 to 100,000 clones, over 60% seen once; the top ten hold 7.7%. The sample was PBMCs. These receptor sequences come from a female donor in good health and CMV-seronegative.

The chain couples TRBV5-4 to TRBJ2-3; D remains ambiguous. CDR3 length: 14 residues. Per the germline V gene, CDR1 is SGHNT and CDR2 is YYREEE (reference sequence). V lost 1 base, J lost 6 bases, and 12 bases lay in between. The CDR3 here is CASSLKSPGDTQYF. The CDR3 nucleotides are TGTGCCAGCAGCTTGAAAAGTCCCGGGGATACGCAGTATTTT.

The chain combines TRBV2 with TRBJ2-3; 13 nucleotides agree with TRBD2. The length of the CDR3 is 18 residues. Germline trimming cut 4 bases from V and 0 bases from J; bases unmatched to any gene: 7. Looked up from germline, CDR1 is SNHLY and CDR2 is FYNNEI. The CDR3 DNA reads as TGTGCCAGCAGTGGACTAGCGGGGGGCCGAGGTAGCACAGATACGCAGTATTTT. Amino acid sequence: CASSGLAGGRGSTDTQYF. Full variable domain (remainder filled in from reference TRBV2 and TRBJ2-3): EPEVTQTPSHQVTQMGQEVILRCVPISNHLYFYWYRQILGQKVEFLVSFYNNEISEKSEIFDDQFSVERPDGSNFTLKIRSTKLEDSAMYFCASSGLAGGRGSTDTQYFGPGTRLTVL.

The CDR3 nucleotides are TGTGCCACCAGCAAACGGACAGGGAGGGACGAGCAGTACTTC. Translation gives CATSKRTGRDEQYF. The V call is TRBV15, the J call TRBJ2-7, with D perhaps matching TRBD1 (8 bases). The V gene's germline CDR1 is LNHNV and CDR2 YYDKDF (reference sequence). V was clipped by 4 bases and J by 5 bases, with 15 bases between them. The CDR3 covers 14 residues.

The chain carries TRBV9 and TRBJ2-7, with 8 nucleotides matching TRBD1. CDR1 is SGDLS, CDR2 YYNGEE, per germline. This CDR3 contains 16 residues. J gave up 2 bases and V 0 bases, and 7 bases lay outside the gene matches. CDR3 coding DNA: TGTGCCAGCAGCGTAGGGGGGACAGGATCCCCCTACGAGCAGTACTTC. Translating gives CASSVGGTGSPYEQYF.

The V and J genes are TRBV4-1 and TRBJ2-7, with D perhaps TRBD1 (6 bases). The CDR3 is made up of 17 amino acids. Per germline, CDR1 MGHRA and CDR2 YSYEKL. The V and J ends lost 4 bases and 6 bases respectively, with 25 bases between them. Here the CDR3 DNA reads TGCGCCAGCAGCCCGTACACCTCCCGGGACAAGGGGATCGAGCAGTACTTC. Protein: CASSPYTSRDKGIEQYF.

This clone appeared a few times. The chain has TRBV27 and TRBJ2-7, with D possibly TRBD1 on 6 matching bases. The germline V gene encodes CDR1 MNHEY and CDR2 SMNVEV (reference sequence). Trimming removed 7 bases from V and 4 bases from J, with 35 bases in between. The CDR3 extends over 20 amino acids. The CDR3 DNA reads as TGTGCCAGCACCCTGCCCCCGGGACAAGCCCTTCAAAGGCTTACTTACGAGCAGTACTTC. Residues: CASTLPPGQALQRLTYEQYF.

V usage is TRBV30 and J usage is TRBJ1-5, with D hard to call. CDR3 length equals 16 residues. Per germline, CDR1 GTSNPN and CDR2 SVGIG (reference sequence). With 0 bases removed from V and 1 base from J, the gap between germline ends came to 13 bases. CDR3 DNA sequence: TGTGCCTGGAGTGTACGTCGGGGTACGAGCAATCAGCCCCAGCATTTT. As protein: CAWSVRRGTSNQPQHF.

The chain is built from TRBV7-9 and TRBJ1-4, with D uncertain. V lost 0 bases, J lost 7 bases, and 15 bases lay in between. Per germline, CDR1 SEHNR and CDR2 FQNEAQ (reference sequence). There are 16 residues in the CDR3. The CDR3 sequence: CASSLAAGVASEKLFF. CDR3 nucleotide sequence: TGTGCCAGCAGCTTAGCAGCGGGAGTGGCGTCTGAAAAACTGTTTTTT.

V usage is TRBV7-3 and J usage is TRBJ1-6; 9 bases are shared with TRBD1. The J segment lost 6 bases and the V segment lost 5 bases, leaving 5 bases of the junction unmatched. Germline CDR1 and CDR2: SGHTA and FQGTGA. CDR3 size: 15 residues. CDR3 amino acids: CASSVTGGSNSPLHF. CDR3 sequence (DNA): TGTGCCAGCAGCGTGACAGGGGGAAGTAATTCACCCCTCCACTTT.

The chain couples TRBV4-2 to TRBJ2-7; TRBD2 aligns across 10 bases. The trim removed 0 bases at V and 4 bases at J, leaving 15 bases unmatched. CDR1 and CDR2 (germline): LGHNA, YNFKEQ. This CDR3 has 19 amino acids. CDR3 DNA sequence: TGTGCCAGCAGCCAAGATCCTAGCGGGAGCCCCATTTTGGGATACGAGCAGTACTTC. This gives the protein CASSQDPSGSPILGYEQYF.

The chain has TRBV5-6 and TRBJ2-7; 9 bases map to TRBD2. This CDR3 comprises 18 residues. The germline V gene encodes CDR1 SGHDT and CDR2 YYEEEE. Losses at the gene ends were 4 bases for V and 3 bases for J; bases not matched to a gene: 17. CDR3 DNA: TGTGCCAGCAGCACTGGGTGGGTAGCGGGAGATGAAGACTACGAGCAGTACTTC. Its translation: CASSTGWVAGDEDYEQYF.

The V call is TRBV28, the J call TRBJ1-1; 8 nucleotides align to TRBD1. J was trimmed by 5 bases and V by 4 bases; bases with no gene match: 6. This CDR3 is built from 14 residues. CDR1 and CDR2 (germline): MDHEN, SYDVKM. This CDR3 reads CASSYRGMRTEAFF. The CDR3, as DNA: TGTGCCAGCAGTTACAGGGGGATGAGGACTGAAGCTTTCTTT.

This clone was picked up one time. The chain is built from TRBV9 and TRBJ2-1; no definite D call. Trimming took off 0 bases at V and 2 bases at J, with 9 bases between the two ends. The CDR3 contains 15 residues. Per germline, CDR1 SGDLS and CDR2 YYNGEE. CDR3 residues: CASSVASTAYNEQFF. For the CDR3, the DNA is TGTGCCAGCAGCGTAGCTTCAACAGCCTACAATGAGCAGTTCTTC.

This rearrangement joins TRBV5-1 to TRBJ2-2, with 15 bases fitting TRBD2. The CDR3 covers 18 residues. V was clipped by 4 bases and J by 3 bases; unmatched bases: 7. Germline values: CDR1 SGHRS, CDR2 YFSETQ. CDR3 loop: CASSRTSGGASYTGELFF. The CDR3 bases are TGCGCCAGCAGCCGGACTAGCGGGGGGGCTAGTTACACCGGGGAGCTGTTTTTT.

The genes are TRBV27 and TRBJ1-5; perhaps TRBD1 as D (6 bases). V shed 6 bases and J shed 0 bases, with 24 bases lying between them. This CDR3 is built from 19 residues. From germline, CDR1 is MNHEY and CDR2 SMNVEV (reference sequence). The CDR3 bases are TGTGCCAGCAGATCAAGTGGGACATCCGGGAAGTATAGCAATCAGCCCCAGCATTTT. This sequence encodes CASRSSGTSGKYSNQPQHF.

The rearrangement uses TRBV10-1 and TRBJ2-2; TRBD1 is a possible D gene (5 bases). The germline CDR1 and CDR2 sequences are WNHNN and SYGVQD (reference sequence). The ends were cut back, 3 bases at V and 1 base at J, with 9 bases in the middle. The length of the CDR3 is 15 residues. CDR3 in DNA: TGCGCCAGCAGTGATAACGGACAGAACACCGGGGAGCTGTTTTTT. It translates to CASSDNGQNTGELFF.